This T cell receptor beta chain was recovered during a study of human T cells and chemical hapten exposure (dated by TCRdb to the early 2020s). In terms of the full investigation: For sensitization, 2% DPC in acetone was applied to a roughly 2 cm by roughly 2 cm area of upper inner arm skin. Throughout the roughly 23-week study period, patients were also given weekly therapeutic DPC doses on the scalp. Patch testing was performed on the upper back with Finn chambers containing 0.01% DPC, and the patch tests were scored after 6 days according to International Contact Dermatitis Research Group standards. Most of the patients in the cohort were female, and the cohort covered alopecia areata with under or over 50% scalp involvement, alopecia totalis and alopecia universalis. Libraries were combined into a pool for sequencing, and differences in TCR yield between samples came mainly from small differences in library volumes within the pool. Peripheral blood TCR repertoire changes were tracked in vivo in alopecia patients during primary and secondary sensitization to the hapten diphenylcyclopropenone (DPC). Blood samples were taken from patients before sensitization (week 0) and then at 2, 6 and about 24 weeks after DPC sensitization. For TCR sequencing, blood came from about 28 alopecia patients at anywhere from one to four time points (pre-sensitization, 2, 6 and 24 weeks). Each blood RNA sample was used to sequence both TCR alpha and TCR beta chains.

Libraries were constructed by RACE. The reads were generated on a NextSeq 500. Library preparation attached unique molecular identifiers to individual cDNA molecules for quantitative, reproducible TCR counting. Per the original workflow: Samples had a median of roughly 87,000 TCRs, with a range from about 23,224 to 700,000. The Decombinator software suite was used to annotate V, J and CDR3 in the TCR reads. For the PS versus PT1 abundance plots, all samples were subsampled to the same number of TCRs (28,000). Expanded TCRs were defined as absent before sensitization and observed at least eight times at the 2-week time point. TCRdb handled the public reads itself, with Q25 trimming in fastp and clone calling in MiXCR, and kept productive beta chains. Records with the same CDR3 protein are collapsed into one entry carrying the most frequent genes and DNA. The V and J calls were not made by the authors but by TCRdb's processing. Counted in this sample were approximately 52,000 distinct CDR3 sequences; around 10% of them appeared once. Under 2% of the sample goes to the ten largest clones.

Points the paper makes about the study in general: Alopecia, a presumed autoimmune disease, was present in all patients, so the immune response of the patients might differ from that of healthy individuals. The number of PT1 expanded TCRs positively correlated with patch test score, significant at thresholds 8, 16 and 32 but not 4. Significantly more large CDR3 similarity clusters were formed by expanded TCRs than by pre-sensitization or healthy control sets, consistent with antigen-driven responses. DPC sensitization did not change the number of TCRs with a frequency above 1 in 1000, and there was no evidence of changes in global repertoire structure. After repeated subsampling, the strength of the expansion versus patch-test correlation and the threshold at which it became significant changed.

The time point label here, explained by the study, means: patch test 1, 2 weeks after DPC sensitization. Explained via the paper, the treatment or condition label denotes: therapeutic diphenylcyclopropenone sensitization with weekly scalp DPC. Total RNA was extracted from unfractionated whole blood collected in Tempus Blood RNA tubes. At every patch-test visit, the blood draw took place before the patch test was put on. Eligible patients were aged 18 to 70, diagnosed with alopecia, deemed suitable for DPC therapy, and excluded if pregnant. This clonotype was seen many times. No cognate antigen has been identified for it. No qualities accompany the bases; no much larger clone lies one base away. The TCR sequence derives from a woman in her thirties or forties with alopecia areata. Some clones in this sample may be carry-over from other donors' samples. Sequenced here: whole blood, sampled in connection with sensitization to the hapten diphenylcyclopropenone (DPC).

At the DNA level, the sequence is TGTGCCAGCAGGATGACTAGCGGGAGAGGCACAGATACGCAGTATTTT. Translated, it gives CASRMTSGRGTDTQYF. The sequence is built from TRBV11-2 and TRBJ2-3; 12 of the junction bases match TRBD2. The CDR3 runs 16 amino acids, cysteine and phenylalanine included. The kept DNA is CDR3 alone, 48 bases in frame from the first base. The germline V gene provides CDR1 SGHAT and CDR2 FQNNGV. Trimming accounts for 6 bases at V and 1 base at J, while the number of junction bases matched to no gene is 5.